The 18 T cell receptor beta chains below were found in one sample sequenced in a study of post-analysis software for immune sequencing data. Their recognized antigens are unknown. Study-wide results and caveats: TRBV5-6, TRBV5-1 and TRBV20-1 belonged to a set of about five TRBV segments that were more frequent in patients than controls.

Prepared libraries of TCR beta cDNA carried unique molecular identifiers. TCRdb fed the PCR reads into MiXCR, producing one record per CDR3 protein. Of approximately 350,000 distinct CDR3 sequences listed, 30% to 45% are singletons. The sequencing input was blood. The source is a girl aged 10-17 years with multiple sclerosis.

This clonotype was recorded a few times. The chain joins TRBV29-1 to TRBJ2-1; no reliable D call. Germline V gene data show CDR1 as SQVTM and CDR2 as ANQGSEA. V lost 4 bases, J lost 0 bases, and 13 bases lay in between. This CDR3 region has 15 residues. This CDR3 is CSVGRLGISYNEQFF. The DNA of the CDR3 is TGCAGCGTTGGTCGGTTGGGGATCTCCTACAATGAGCAGTTCTTC.

This clonotype turned up a few times. The rearrangement uses TRBV4-2 and TRBJ1-6, with D possibly matching TRBD1 (6 bases). CDR3 size: 16 residues. Trimming removed 0 bases from V and 4 bases from J, with 10 bases in between. Per germline, CDR1 LGHNA and CDR2 YNFKEQ. CDR3 sequence reads: CASSQDRGGYNSPLHF. The CDR3 nucleotides read TGTGCCAGCAGCCAAGATAGGGGGGGTTATAATTCACCCCTCCACTTT.

This chain connects TRBV20-1 to TRBJ1-1; 12 bases align to TRBD1. The CDR3 is made up of 14 amino acids. Trimming removed 6 bases from V and 3 bases from J; junction bases left unmatched: 5. Per germline, CDR1 DFQATT and CDR2 SNEGSKA (reference sequence). The CDR3 coding sequence is TGCAGTGCGCCCGGGACAGGGGGCTACACTGAAGCTTTCTTT. Encoded protein: CSAPGTGGYTEAFF.

The gene calls are TRBV29-1 and TRBJ2-1, with TRBD1 matching 9 bases. Germline V gives CDR1 SQVTM, CDR2 ANQGSEA. The CDR3 is 14 residues long. The junction had 5 bases not matched to a gene; V was cut back by 6 bases and J by 2 bases. The CDR3 DNA reads TGCAGCGTCAACAGGGGGCTAACCTACAATGAGCAGTTCTTC. Translated: CSVNRGLTYNEQFF.

The table lists this clonotype with a few counts. The J gene is TRBJ1-5, the V gene TRBV6-6; D gene uncertain. Trimming cost V 0 bases and J 3 bases, with 9 bases left between them. CDR1 and CDR2 from the germline V gene are MNHNY and SVGAGI (reference sequence). The CDR3 is 15 residues long. CDR3 coding DNA: TGTGCCAGCAGTTACTCCACACTCTCCAATCAGCCCCAGCATTTT. Translated, it gives CASSYSTLSNQPQHF.

The J gene is TRBJ2-5, the V gene TRBV28, with 9 bases fitting TRBD1. The CDR3 has 14 residues. Germline-derived CDR1 and CDR2 are MDHEN and SYDVKM. The trim removed 5 bases at V and 3 bases at J, leaving 4 bases unmatched. The CDR3 nucleotides are TGTGCCAGCAGTAGGGACAGGGATGAAGAGACCCAGTACTTC. It encodes CASSRDRDEETQYF.

This clonotype was recorded a few times. The genes are TRBV3-1 and TRBJ2-3; 7 bases align to TRBD1. Unmatched junction bases numbered 2, after V lost 5 bases and J lost 3 bases. In germline, CDR1 is LGHDT, CDR2 YNNKEL (reference sequence). The CDR3 extends over 13 amino acids. CDR3 sequence: CASSSTGTDTQYF. In DNA form, the CDR3 reads TGTGCCAGCAGCTCGACAGGGACAGATACGCAGTATTTT.

The chain recombines TRBV25-1 with TRBJ1-2; D not certain. Germline values: CDR1 MGHDK, CDR2 SYGVNS. The CDR3 loop spans 10 amino acids. The V gene lost 4 bases and the J gene lost 7 bases, with 4 bases spanning the gap. CDR3 in DNA: TGTGCCAGCAGTGTCTCTGGCTACACCTTC. This sequence encodes CASSVSGYTF.

V usage is TRBV29-1 and J usage is TRBJ2-5; TRBD1 might be the D (5 bases). The DNA end is a closer match to TRBJ2-7, so the J assignment may be wrong. The CDR3 totals 13 residues. Germline V gene lookup returns CDR1 SQVTM and CDR2 ANQGSEA. The CDR3 reads CSAALTETYEQYF. Here the CDR3 DNA reads TGCAGCGCCGCATTGACAGAGACCTACGAGCAGTACTTC.

This clonotype was recorded a few times. The V gene is TRBV2, the J gene TRBJ2-4; 7 nucleotides align to TRBD1. The CDR3 totals 17 residues. CDR1 SNHLY and CDR2 FYNNEI come from the germline V gene. V gave up 8 bases and J gave up 6 bases; unmatched junction bases: 19. CDR3 loop: CASLGEGAGTGANIQYF. In nucleotides, the CDR3 is TGTGCCAGCTTAGGAGAGGGGGCAGGGACGGGCGCAAACATTCAGTACTTC.

The chain has TRBV5-4 and TRBJ1-6, with TRBD1 matching over 7 bases. Germline CDR1 SGHNT, CDR2 YYREEE (reference sequence). This CDR3 is built from 13 residues. J was trimmed by 8 bases and V by 7 bases; bases with no gene match: 6. The CDR3 spells CASGGQQDSPLHF. In DNA form, the CDR3 reads TGTGCCAGCGGGGGACAGCAAGATTCACCCCTCCACTTT.

This clonotype was seen a few times. The chain is built from TRBV12-3 or TRBV12-4 and TRBJ1-6; unclear D gene. This CDR3 has 17 amino acids. V was clipped by 5 bases and J by 11 bases, with 25 bases between them. CDR3 bases: TGTGCCAGCAGTGCTTTCTTCTGGGCGCGGGGTAGGGCACCCCTCCACTTT. Its translation: CASSAFFWARGRAPLHF.

The V and J genes are TRBV7-8 and TRBJ2-7; D might be TRBD1 or TRBD2, each matching 5 bases. CDR3 size: 17 residues. CDR1 SGHVS and CDR2 FQNEAQ come from the germline V gene. V lost 0 bases and J lost 6, with 21 bases in between. CDR3 protein: CASSLATRVPFGAEQYF. CDR3 in DNA: TGTGCCAGCAGCTTAGCTACCAGGGTCCCATTCGGGGCCGAGCAGTACTTC.

The sample holds a few counts of this clonotype. This chain uses TRBV14 with TRBJ2-5; 8 bases are shared with TRBD2. The junction had 8 bases not matched to a gene; V was cut back by 4 bases and J by 7 bases. This CDR3 contains 14 residues. Per the germline V gene, CDR1 is SGHDN and CDR2 is FVKESK. The CDR3 region has the DNA TGTGCCAGCAGCCTTCTAGCGGGCCCGAGGACCCAGTACTTC. This translates into CASSLLAGPRTQYF. The full variable domain, rest sourced from reference TRBV14 and TRBJ2-5, is EAGVTQFPSHSVIEKGQTVTLRCDPISGHDNLYWYRRVMGKEIKFLLHFVKESKQDESGMPNNRFLAERTGGTYSTLKVQPAELEDSGVYFCASSLLAGPRTQYFGPGTRLLVL.

This clonotype was recorded a few times. V usage is TRBV7-9 and J usage is TRBJ2-5, with D perhaps matching TRBD1 (5 bases). The germline V gene encodes CDR1 SEHNR and CDR2 FQNEAQ (reference sequence). Between the trimmed V and J ends, which lost 0 bases and 1 base, there was a span of 15 bases. CDR3 length: 17 amino acids. The CDR3 is CASSLARSDSFQETQYF. The CDR3 coding sequence is TGTGCCAGCAGCTTAGCGCGTTCTGACAGTTTCCAAGAGACCCAGTACTTC.

This clonotype was counted a few times. The chain employs TRBV3-1 and TRBJ2-7, with TRBD2 identical over 7 bases. V gave up 5 bases and J gave up 0 bases; unmatched junction bases: 4. The germline gives CDR1 LGHDT, CDR2 YNNKEL (reference sequence). CDR3 length: 14 residues. The DNA of the CDR3 is TGTGCCAGCAGCGCGCGGGGGAGCTCCTACGAGCAGTACTTC. It yields the protein CASSARGSSYEQYF.

Points on this clonotype: A read error may produce the germline difference seen at one junction end. This chain uses TRBV12-3 or TRBV12-4 with TRBJ1-1, with D hard to call. The CDR3 is made up of 14 amino acids. The CDR3 here is CASSFVEIDTGAFF. In DNA form, the CDR3 reads TGTGCCAGCAGTTTTGTGGAAATCGACACTGGAGCTTTCTTT.

The sample holds a few counts of this clonotype. This sequence joins TRBV7-3 and TRBJ1-2; 7 nucleotides agree with TRBD1. The CDR3 loop spans 14 amino acids. Looked up from germline, CDR1 is SGHTA and CDR2 is FQGTGA. Trimming at V came to 11 bases and at J to 1 base, leaving 10 bases not matched to a gene. For the CDR3, the DNA is TGTGCCGAAAAAACGGGGACAGATAACTATGGCTACACCTTC. Protein: CAEKTGTDNYGYTF.